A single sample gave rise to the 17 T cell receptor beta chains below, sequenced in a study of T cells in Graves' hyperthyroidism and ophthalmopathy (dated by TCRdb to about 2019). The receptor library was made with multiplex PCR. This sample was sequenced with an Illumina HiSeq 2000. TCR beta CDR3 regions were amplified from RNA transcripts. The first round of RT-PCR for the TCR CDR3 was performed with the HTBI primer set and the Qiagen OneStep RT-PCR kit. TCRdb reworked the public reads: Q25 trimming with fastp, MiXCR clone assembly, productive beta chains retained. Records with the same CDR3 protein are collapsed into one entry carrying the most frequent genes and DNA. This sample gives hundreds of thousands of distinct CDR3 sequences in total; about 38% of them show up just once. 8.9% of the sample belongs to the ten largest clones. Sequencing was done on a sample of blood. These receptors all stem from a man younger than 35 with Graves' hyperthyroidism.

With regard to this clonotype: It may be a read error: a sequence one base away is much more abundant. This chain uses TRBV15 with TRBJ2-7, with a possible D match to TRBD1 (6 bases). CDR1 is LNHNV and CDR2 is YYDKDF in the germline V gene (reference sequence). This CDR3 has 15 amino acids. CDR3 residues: CATNRAGRGIYEQYF. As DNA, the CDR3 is TGTGCCACCAACAGAGCCGGTAGGGGGATCTACGAGCAGTACTTC.

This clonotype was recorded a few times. CDR3 sequence: CASIDTGGTYEQYF. For the CDR3, the DNA is TGTGCCAGCATCGACACAGGCGGAACCTACGAGCAGTACTTC. V and J are TRBV5-4 and TRBJ2-7, with D tentatively TRBD1 (5 bases). The V gene's germline CDR1 is SGHNT and CDR2 YYREEE (reference sequence). V lost 6 bases and J 2 bases, leaving 15 bases between the germline ends. This CDR3 has 14 residues.

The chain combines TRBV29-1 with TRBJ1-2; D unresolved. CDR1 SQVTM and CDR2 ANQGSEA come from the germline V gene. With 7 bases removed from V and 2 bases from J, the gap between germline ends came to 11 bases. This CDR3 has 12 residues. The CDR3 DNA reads TGCAGCGGGTCTAACGGGAACTATGGCTACACCTTC. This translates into CSGSNGNYGYTF.

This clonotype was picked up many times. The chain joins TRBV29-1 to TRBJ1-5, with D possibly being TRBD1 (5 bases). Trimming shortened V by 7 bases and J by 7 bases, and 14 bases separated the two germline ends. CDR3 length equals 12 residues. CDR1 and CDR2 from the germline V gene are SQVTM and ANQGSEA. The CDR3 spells CSAGTLGQPQHF. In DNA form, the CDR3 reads TGCAGCGCCGGGACGTTGGGACAGCCCCAGCATTTT. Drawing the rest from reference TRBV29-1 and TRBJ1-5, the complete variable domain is SAVISQKPSRDICQRGTSLTIQCQVDSQVTMMFWYRQQPGQSLTLIATANQGSEATYESGFVIDKFPISRPNLTFSTLTVSNMSPEDSSIYLCSAGTLGQPQHFGDGTRLSIL.

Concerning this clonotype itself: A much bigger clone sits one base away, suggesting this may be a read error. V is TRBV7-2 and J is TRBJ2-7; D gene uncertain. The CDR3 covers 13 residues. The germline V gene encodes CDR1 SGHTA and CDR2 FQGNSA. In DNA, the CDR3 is TGCGCCAGCAGCTTGTTTCCAGCCTACGAGCGGTACTTC. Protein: CASSLFPAYERYF. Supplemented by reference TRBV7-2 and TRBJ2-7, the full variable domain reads GAGVSQSPSNKVTEKGKDVELRCDPISGHTALYWYRQSLGQGLEFLIYFQGNSAPDKSGLPSDRFSAERTGGSVSTLTIQRTQQEDSAVYLCASSLFPAYERYFGPGTRLTVT.

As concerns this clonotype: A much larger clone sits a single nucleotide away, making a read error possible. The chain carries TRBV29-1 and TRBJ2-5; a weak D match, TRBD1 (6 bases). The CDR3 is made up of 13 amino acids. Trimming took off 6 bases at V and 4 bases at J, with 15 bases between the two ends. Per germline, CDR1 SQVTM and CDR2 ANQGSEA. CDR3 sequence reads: CSVQTGLGETQYF. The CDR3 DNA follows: TGCAGCGTGCAGACAGGACTTGGAGAGACCCAGTACTTC.

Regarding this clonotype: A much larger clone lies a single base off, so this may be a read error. The CDR3: CASSLTAALNTEALF. The CDR3 DNA is TGTGCCAGCAGCTTAACGGCAGCCCTGAACACTGAAGCTCTCTTT. The chain combines TRBV7-2 with TRBJ1-1; no reliable D call. In germline, CDR1 is SGHTA, CDR2 FQGNSA. The CDR3 consists of 15 residues.

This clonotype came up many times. As DNA, the CDR3 is TGCAGCCTAACAACGGGACAGTTTTTGAACACTGAAGCTTTCTTT. This codes for CSLTTGQFLNTEAFF. The V and J genes are TRBV29-1 and TRBJ1-1; 7 bases are a match to TRBD1. The CDR3 loop spans 15 amino acids. Germline CDR1 reads SQVTM; CDR2 reads ANQGSEA. J lost 0 bases, V lost 8 bases, and 12 bases had no gene match. Full variable domain (rest looked up from reference TRBV29-1 and TRBJ1-1): SAVISQKPSRDICQRGTSLTIQCQVDSQVTMMFWYRQQPGQSLTLIATANQGSEATYESGFVIDKFPISRPNLTFSTLTVSNMSPEDSSIYLCSLTTGQFLNTEAFFGQGTRLTVV.

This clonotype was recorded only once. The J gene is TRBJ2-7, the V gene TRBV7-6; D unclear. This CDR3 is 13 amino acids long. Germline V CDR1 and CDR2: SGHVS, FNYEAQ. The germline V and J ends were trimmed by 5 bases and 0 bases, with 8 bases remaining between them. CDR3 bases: TGTGCCAGCAGCCATTCAGCCTCCTACGAGCAGTACTTC. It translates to CASSHSASYEQYF.

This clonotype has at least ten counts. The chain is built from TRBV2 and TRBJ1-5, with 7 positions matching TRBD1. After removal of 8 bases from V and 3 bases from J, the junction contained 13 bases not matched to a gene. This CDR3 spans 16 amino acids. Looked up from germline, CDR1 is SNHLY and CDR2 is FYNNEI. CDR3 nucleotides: TGTGCCAGCCGACCTAACCTTGACAGGGACAATCAGCCCCAGCATTTT. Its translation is CASRPNLDRDNQPQHF. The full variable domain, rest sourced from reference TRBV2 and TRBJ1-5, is EPEVTQTPSHQVTQMGQEVILRCVPISNHLYFYWYRQILGQKVEFLVSFYNNEISEKSEIFDDQFSVERPDGSNFTLKIRSTKLEDSAMYFCASRPNLDRDNQPQHFGDGTRLSIL.

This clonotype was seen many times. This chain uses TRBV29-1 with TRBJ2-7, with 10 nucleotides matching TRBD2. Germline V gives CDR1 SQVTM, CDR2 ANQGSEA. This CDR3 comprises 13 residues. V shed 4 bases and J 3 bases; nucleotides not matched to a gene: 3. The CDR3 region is CSVGTSGLYEQYF. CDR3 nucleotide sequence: TGCAGCGTTGGGACTAGCGGTCTCTACGAGCAGTACTTC.

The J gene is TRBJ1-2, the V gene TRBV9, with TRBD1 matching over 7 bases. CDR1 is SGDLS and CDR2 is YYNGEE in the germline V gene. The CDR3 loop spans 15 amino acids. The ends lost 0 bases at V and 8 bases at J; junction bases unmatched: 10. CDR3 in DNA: TGTGCCAGCAGCGTAGAACAGGGGTCTGTGGGAGGCTACACCTTC. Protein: CASSVEQGSVGGYTF.

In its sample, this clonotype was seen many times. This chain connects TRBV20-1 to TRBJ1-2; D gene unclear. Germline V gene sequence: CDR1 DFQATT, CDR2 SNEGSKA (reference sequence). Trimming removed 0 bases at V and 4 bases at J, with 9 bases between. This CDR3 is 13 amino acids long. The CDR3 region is CSARDKGIYGYTF. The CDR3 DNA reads TGCAGTGCTAGAGATAAGGGAATCTATGGCTACACCTTC.

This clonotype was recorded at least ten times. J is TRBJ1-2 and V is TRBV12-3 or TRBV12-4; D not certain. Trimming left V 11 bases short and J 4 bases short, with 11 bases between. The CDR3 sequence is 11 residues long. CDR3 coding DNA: TGTGCCTCTCGGACGTCCTATGGCTACACCTTC. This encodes CASRTSYGYTF.

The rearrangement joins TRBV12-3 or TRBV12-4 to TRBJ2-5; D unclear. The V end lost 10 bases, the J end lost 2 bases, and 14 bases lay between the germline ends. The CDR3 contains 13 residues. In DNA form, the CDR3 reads TGTGCCACCGCGGTGGTGGGGCAAGAGACCCAGTACTTC. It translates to CATAVVGQETQYF.

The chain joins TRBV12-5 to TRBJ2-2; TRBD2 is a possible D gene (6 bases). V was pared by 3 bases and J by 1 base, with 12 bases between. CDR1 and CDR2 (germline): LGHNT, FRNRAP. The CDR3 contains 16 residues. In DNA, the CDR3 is TGTGCTAGTGGTTTTGTGGGGGGTGAGAACACCGGGGAGCTGTTTTTT. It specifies CASGFVGGENTGELFF.

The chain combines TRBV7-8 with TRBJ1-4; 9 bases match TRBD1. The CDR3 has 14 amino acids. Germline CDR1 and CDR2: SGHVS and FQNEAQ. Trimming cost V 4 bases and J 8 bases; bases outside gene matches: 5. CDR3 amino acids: CASSSRTGEEKLFF. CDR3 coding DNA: TGTGCCAGCAGCTCCAGGACAGGGGAGGAAAAACTGTTTTTT.